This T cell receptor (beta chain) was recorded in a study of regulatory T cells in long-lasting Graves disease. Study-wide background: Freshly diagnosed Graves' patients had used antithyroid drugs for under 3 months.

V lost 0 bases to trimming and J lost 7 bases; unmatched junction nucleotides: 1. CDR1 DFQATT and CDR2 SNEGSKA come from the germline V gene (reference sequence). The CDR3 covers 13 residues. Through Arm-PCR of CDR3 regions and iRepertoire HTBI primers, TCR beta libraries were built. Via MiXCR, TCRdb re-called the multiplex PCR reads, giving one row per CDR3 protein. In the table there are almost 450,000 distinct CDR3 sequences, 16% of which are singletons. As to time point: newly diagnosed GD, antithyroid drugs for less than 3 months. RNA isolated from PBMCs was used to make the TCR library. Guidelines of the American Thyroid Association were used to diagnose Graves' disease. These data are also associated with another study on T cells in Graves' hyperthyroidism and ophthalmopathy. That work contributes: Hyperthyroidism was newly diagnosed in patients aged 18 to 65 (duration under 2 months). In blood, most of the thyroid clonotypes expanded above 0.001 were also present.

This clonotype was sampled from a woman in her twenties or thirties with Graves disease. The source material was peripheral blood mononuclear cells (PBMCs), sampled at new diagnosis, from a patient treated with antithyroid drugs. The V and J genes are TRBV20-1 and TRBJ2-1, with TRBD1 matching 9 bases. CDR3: CSAREGQGNEQFF. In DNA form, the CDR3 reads TGCAGTGCTAGAGAGGGACAGGGAAATGAGCAGTTCTTC.